The present entry profiles one T cell receptor beta chain with its context. What antigen it recognizes has not been identified. Per-nucleotide qualities are absent, and no much larger clonotype sits a single base away. The immunoSEQ Assay, a bias-controlled multiplex PCR, was used to amplify TCRbeta CDR3 regions from genomic DNA. Concerning the study's data processing: Within the assay, amplification of reference gene primers was used to estimate how many nucleated cells each sample contained. To quantify the absolute abundance of each unique TCRbeta CDR3 rearrangement, sequence reads were collapsed and filtered. For each sample, productive Simpson clonality was calculated as the square root of Simpson's diversity index over productive rearrangements. What TCRdb holds here is the immuneACCESS table cut down to in-frame rearrangements. Part of the clones is not present; checked against another copy, under half of the missing clones reflect an unresolved V gene, and the others are unexplained. Clonal size and the V and J genes are those of that table, whereas D and trimming came from the DNA. Across this sample there are 450,000 to 500,000 clones, with roughly 87% seen only once. Approximately 0.7% of the sample is held by the ten biggest clonotypes.

This entry is derived from a study of blood T cell repertoires in COVID-19 (dated by TCRdb to 2019 to 2021). Background for the entire study: Samples covering the acute and convalescent phases of COVID-19 were provided by collaborators in the United States, Italy and Spain. The material from the prospective study consisted of cDNA or gDNA derived from T cells, B-cell-depleted T cells, or PBMCs. The dataset comprised deeply sampled blood TCRbeta repertoires from subjects exposed to, actively infected with, or recovered from COVID-19. The repertoires were released in a freely available public database intended as a resource for research on the immune response to SARS-CoV-2. The samples were drawn from the first 160 participants of the ongoing ImmuneRACE study and from 950 to 1,500 subjects provided by 6 global collaborators. The sample metadata nearly always contained a de-identified subject ID, COVID-19 status, age in years and sex. Where available, HLA class I and class II types were taken from metadata supplied by the sample provider and were not determined by assay-based typing. Here is what the overall study found, with its caveats: Clinical and demographic metadata were provided uncurated, with the amount varying by source and participant.

Counted from cysteine to phenylalanine, this CDR3 has 14 amino acids. Only the CDR3 part of the read is kept: 42 bases, read in frame from the first base. CDR1 KGHDR and CDR2 SFDVKD were looked up in the germline V gene. Trimming removed 8 bases from V and 5 bases from J, leaving 15 bases between the germline ends. Enrolling through a virtual design, the prospective study's participants ranged in age from roughly 18 to 89 years and lived across roughly 24 United States geographic areas. In the prospective study, cohorts were assigned on the basis of participant-reported clinical history obtained from a screening survey and a study questionnaire. Recovered participants in ImmuneRACE Cohort 3 were defined as having two consecutive negative NP/OP PCR tests, clearance from a healthcare professional, or resolution of symptoms. In the prospective study, mobile phlebotomists collected whole blood, serum and a nasopharyngeal or oropharyngeal swab from each participant. Participants in the prospective study had the option to provide additional blood draws and questionnaires over an approximately 2-month period. Blood samples from the prospective study were shipped frozen or at room temperature prior to DNA extraction.

The sample was PBMCs or T cells enriched from blood (not recorded which). This sequence uses TRBV24-1 and TRBJ2-1; the D gene cannot be named for sure. This TCR derives from a woman in her late teens or twenties who had recovered from COVID-19. The encoded CDR3 is CATNAIEADNEQFF. Read as DNA, the sequence is TGTGCCACCAACGCAATTGAGGCAGACAATGAGCAGTTCTTC.